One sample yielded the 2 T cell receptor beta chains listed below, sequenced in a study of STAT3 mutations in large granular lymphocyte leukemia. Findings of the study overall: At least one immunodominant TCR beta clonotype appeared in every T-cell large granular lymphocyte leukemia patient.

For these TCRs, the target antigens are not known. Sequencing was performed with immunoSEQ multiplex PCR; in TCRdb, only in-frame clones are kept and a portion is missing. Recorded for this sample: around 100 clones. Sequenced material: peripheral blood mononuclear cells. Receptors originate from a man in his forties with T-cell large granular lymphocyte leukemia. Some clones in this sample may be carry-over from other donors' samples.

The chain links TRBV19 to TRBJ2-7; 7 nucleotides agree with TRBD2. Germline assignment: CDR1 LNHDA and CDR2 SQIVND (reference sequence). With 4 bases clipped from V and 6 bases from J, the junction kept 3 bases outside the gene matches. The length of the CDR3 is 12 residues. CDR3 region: CASSTGLGEQYF. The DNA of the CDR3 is TGTGCCAGTAGTACCGGACTAGGCGAGCAGTACTTC.

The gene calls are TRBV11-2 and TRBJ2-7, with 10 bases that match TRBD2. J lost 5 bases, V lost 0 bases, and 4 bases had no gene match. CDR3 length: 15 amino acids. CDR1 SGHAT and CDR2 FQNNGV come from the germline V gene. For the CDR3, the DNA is TGTGCCAGCAGCTTAGATCTAGCGGGAGTAAACGAGCAGTACTTC. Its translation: CASSLDLAGVNEQYF.